One sample yielded the 25 T cell receptor beta chains listed below, sequenced in a study of preoperative IRX-2 immunotherapy in early breast cancer. Treatment given: preoperative locoregional IRX-2 cytokine immunotherapy. The data were produced by immunoSEQ multiplex PCR, yet TCRdb's version contains in-frame clones alone and is incomplete. The sample records approximately 98,000 clones, about nine tenths being singletons. The starting material was tumor tissue, obtained after IRX-2 immunotherapy. These receptors were collected from a human donor with breast cancer.

This chain connects TRBV28 to TRBJ1-5; D is unclear. This CDR3 is 14 amino acids long. Trimming pared 3 bases from V and 6 bases from J, leaving 12 bases between. CDR1 is MDHEN, CDR2 SYDVKM, per germline. In DNA, the CDR3 is TGTGCCAGCAGTTTTATGGAATCGGGTCAGCCCCAGCATTTT. Protein: CASSFMESGQPQHF.

V usage is TRBV5-1 and J usage is TRBJ2-7; D is ambiguous. V dropped 2 bases and J dropped 7 bases, with 16 bases sitting between them. Germline assignment: CDR1 SGHRS and CDR2 YFSETQ. The length of the CDR3 is 14 residues. This chain's CDR3 is CASSLGDSIGEQYF. In DNA form, the CDR3 reads TGCGCCAGCAGCTTAGGAGACTCCATAGGAGAGCAGTACTTC.

The chain links TRBV5-1 to TRBJ2-3; 11 bases agree with TRBD2. CDR3 length equals 17 residues. Unmatched junction bases numbered 7, after V lost 1 base and J lost 3 bases. Germline V gene data show CDR1 as SGHRS and CDR2 as YFSETQ. The DNA of the CDR3 is TGCGCCAGCAGCTTGCCCCAACTAGCGGGGGCAACAGATACGCAGTATTTT. This sequence encodes CASSLPQLAGATDTQYF. The full variable domain, its missing parts supplied by reference TRBV5-1 and TRBJ2-3, is KAGVTQTPRYLIKTRGQQVTLSCSPISGHRSVSWYQQTPGQGLQFLFEYFSETQRNKGNFPGRFSGRQFSNSRSEMNVSTLELGDSALYLCASSLPQLAGATDTQYFGPGTRLTVL.

The genes are TRBV4-1 and TRBJ1-4; D unresolved. The CDR3 is made up of 14 amino acids. Germline CDR1 and CDR2: MGHRA and YSYEKL. Trimming took 7 bases from V and 0 from J, leaving 9 bases between them. The CDR3 DNA reads TGCGCCAGCATGCCCGGGACAACTAATGAAAAACTGTTTTTT. This gives the protein CASMPGTTNEKLFF.

The rearrangement links TRBV18 to TRBJ1-1; 9 positions agree with TRBD1. Germline V gene sequence: CDR1 KGHSH, CDR2 LQKENI. J lost 3 bases, V lost 6 bases, and 5 bases had no gene match. The CDR3 runs to 14 residues. In nucleotides, the CDR3 is TGTGCCAGCTCGCCGGACAGGGGTGACACTGAAGCTTTCTTT. Its protein is CASSPDRGDTEAFF.

The chain combines TRBV2 with TRBJ1-2; possibly TRBD1 for D (5 bases). The CDR3 extends over 13 amino acids. V gave up 4 bases and J gave up 2 bases, with 8 bases separating them. The germline CDR1 and CDR2 sequences are SNHLY and FYNNEI. CDR3 region: CASSGDSNYGYTF. The CDR3 bases are TGTGCCAGCAGTGGAGACAGCAACTATGGCTACACCTTC.

This chain links TRBV6-8 with TRBJ2-2, with D possibly TRBD2 on 7 matching bases. V lost 7 bases and J 7 bases, leaving 22 bases between the germline ends. Germline CDR1 is MNHGY and CDR2 is SAAAGT. This CDR3 comprises 16 residues. The CDR3 nucleotides read TGTGCCAGCACCCCCCGGGGGGCTCCGCAGGACGGGGAGCTGTTTTTT. Translated, it gives CASTPRGAPQDGELFF.

The chain carries TRBV28 and TRBJ1-1; D might be TRBD1 (6 bases). V lost 4 bases, J lost 5 bases, and 14 bases lay in between. CDR3 length: 14 amino acids. Germline V gene data show CDR1 as MDHEN and CDR2 as SYDVKM. CDR3 loop: CASSSTGTRTEAFF. DNA for the CDR3: TGTGCCAGCAGTTCTACAGGGACGAGGACTGAAGCTTTCTTT.

J is TRBJ1-1 and V is TRBV10-2; D might be TRBD1 (5 bases). Germline V CDR1 and CDR2: WSHSY, SAAADI. This CDR3 comprises 15 residues. V dropped 10 bases and J dropped 5 bases, with 23 bases sitting between them. The CDR3 protein is CATLGVGDSGTEAFF. The CDR3 region has the DNA TGCGCCACATTGGGAGTGGGGGATAGTGGGACTGAAGCTTTCTTT.

J is TRBJ2-3 and V is TRBV5-1; 9 nucleotides match TRBD1. CDR1 is SGHRS and CDR2 is YFSETQ in the germline V gene. J gave up 5 bases and V 4 bases, and 5 bases lay outside the gene matches. The CDR3 spans 14 residues. In DNA, the CDR3 is TGCGCCAGCAGCCTGGACAGGGGTGGAGATACGCAGTATTTT. It yields the protein CASSLDRGGDTQYF.

The chain joins TRBV19 to TRBJ2-3; no definite D call. Germline loops: CDR1 LNHDA, CDR2 SQIVND (reference sequence). There are 14 residues in the CDR3. Trimming shortened V by 6 bases and J by 2 bases, and 12 bases separated the two germline ends. The DNA for the CDR3 is TGTGCCAGTAGCCTGGACGGATACACAGATACGCAGTATTTT. This encodes CASSLDGYTDTQYF.

The genes are TRBV6-7 and TRBJ1-5; D unclear. TRBV6-7 is recorded as an ORF, its role being uncertain. This CDR3 contains 12 residues. V lost 7 bases and J 5 bases, leaving 9 bases between the germline ends. The chain's CDR3 is CASNQDYQPQHF. In DNA, the CDR3 is TGTGCCAGCAATCAGGATTATCAGCCCCAGCATTTT.

V gene TRBV18 combines with J gene TRBJ2-1, with 8 bases that match TRBD2. After removal of 6 bases from V and 8 bases from J, the junction contained 6 bases not matched to a gene. The germline V gene encodes CDR1 KGHSH and CDR2 LQKENI. The CDR3 runs 13 residues. CDR3 in amino acids: CASSAGTRDEQFF. CDR3 nucleotides: TGTGCCAGCTCCGCCGGGACTAGGGATGAGCAGTTCTTC. Combining the CDR3 with reference TRBV18 and TRBJ2-1 gives the whole variable domain NAGVMQNPRHLVRRRGQEARLRCSPMKGHSHVYWYRQLPEEGLKFMVYLQKENIIDESGMPKERFSAEFPKEGPSILRIQQVVRGDSAAYFCASSAGTRDEQFFGPGTRLTVL.

For the CDR3, the DNA is TGCAGCGTTGTCCGGGACCCGATCCCTAACACTGAAGCTTTCTTT. Translating gives CSVVRDPIPNTEAFF. The chain carries TRBV29-1 and TRBJ1-1; a possible D gene is TRBD1 (5 bases). Germline assignment: CDR1 SQVTM and CDR2 ANQGSEA. Trimming shortened V by 4 bases and J by 2 bases, and 17 bases separated the two germline ends. There are 15 residues in the CDR3.

The chain employs TRBV11-3 and TRBJ1-5; 8 bases are a match to TRBD1. The CDR3 has 15 residues. V gave up 3 bases and J gave up 6 bases; unmatched junction bases: 7. The V gene's germline CDR1 is SGHNT and CDR2 YENEEA. The CDR3 sequence is CASSLDGQGVQPQHF. In DNA form, the CDR3 reads TGTGCCAGCAGCTTGGATGGACAGGGCGTTCAGCCCCAGCATTTT. Full variable domain (missing parts from reference TRBV11-3 and TRBJ1-5): EAGVVQSPRYKIIEKKQPVAFWCNPISGHNTLYWYLQNLGQGPELLIRYENEEAVDDSQLPKDRFSAERLKGVDSTLKIQPAELGDSAVYLCASSLDGQGVQPQHFGDGTRLSIL.

The V and J genes are TRBV15 and TRBJ2-5, with D perhaps TRBD2 (6 bases). The germline V and J ends were trimmed by 0 bases and 1 base, with 12 bases remaining between them. The germline gives CDR1 LNHNV, CDR2 YYDKDF (reference sequence). The CDR3 consists of 16 residues. Written as DNA, the CDR3 is TGTGCCACCAGCAGAGATGGCAGACTAGTCCAAGAGACCCAGTACTTC. Its translation: CATSRDGRLVQETQYF.

This chain links TRBV16 with TRBJ2-7, with 7 bases matching TRBD1. Trimming took 0 bases from V and 3 from J; bases not matched to a gene: 2. The CDR3 covers 14 residues. Per the germline V gene, CDR1 is KGHSY and CDR2 is FQNENV. The DNA of the CDR3 is TGTGCCAGCAGCCAATCCGCAGGGGGCTACGAGCAGTACTTC. Encoded protein: CASSQSAGGYEQYF.

The rearrangement joins TRBV28 to TRBJ1-1, with 7 bases matching TRBD1. Germline V gene data show CDR1 as MDHEN and CDR2 as SYDVKM. Trimming at V came to 5 bases and at J to 1 base, leaving 7 bases not matched to a gene. The length of the CDR3 is 15 residues. In nucleotides, the CDR3 is TGTGCCAGCAGTGGACAGGCCAGCTGGAACACTGAAGCTTTCTTT. Protein: CASSGQASWNTEAFF.

The chain links TRBV15 to TRBJ2-5; D call uncertain. V lost 1 base to trimming and J lost 0 bases, with 12 bases between them. The CDR3 covers 16 residues. The germline V gene has CDR1 LNHNV and CDR2 YYDKDF (reference sequence). CDR3 in amino acids: CATSRAAGTYQETQYF. Written as DNA, the CDR3 is TGTGCCACCAGCAGAGCGGCAGGAACGTACCAAGAGACCCAGTACTTC.

The chain carries TRBV18 and TRBJ2-1; 10 nucleotides line up with TRBD2. The germline gives CDR1 KGHSH, CDR2 LQKENI. This CDR3 region has 18 residues. Trimming cost V 0 bases and J 4 bases; bases outside gene matches: 9. The CDR3 is CASSPPPLAGVGYNEQFF. CDR3 coding DNA: TGTGCCAGCTCACCACCCCCCCTAGCGGGAGTCGGGTACAATGAGCAGTTCTTC. Complete variable domain (other parts from reference TRBV18 and TRBJ2-1): NAGVMQNPRHLVRRRGQEARLRCSPMKGHSHVYWYRQLPEEGLKFMVYLQKENIIDESGMPKERFSAEFPKEGPSILRIQQVVRGDSAAYFCASSPPPLAGVGYNEQFFGPGTRLTVL.

The chain is built from TRBV7-1 and TRBJ2-3; 14 bases agree with TRBD2. TRBV7-1 is an ORF, with its function uncertain. After removal of 3 bases from V and 6 bases from J, the junction contained 5 bases not matched to a gene. The CDR3 has 16 amino acids. The CDR3 is CASSSRTSGGPDTQYF. CDR3 bases: TGTGCCAGCAGCTCTCGGACTAGCGGGGGGCCCGATACGCAGTATTTT.

V is TRBV7-6 and J is TRBJ2-5; 7 bases fit TRBD1. Germline assignment: CDR1 SGHVS and CDR2 FNYEAQ. J lost 0 bases, V lost 1 base, and 2 bases had no gene match. This CDR3 contains 15 residues. The CDR3 region is CASSLDGTDQETQYF. The CDR3 bases are TGTGCCAGCAGCTTAGACGGGACAGACCAAGAGACCCAGTACTTC.

The genes are TRBV11-3 and TRBJ2-7; TRBD2 aligns across 9 bases. This CDR3 is built from 16 residues. Looked up from germline, CDR1 is SGHNT and CDR2 is YENEEA. V was pared by 5 bases and J by 6 bases, with 14 bases of the junction left unmatched. The CDR3 DNA sequence: TGTGCCAGCAGCCATTCGCCGGGACTAGCACAGCTCGAGCAGTACTTC. Its translation is CASSHSPGLAQLEQYF.

This chain joins TRBV5-1 and TRBJ2-5; TRBD1 matches 10 bases. After removal of 0 bases from V and 9 bases from J, the junction contained 11 bases not matched to a gene. The CDR3 contains 16 residues. Germline V gene sequence: CDR1 SGHRS, CDR2 YFSETQ. Written as DNA, the CDR3 is TGCGCCAGCAGCTTGGCGGGGACAGGGGCCGCCATGGCCCAGTACTTC. Translated, it gives CASSLAGTGAAMAQYF.

The rearrangement uses TRBV5-1 and TRBJ2-7; D could derive from TRBD1 or TRBD2 (5 bases each). Trimming removed 0 bases from V and 4 bases from J, with 11 bases in between. Germline loops: CDR1 SGHRS, CDR2 YFSETQ. CDR3 length: 14 amino acids. The DNA of the CDR3 is TGCGCCAGCAGCTTGGAAAATGGGGGATACGAGCAGTACTTC. This sequence encodes CASSLENGGYEQYF.